Listed below are T cell receptor beta chains from one sample, sequenced in a study of robustness of blood B and T cell sequencing. MiXCR, run by TCRdb on the PCR reads, gives a single entry per CDR3 protein. The sample lists about 3,600 distinct CDR3 sequences; more than 50% were seen once. Source material: peripheral blood. The source is a human donor in good health. Both conserved end residues are part of each CDR3. The D gene is left open where the match is weak. Size tells how often a clone was seen (once, few, many) or the class of an expanded clone, and some rows leave it out.

>TRBV6-5|-|TRBJ1-1|few
CASSYGQYTEAFF
TGTGCCAGCAGTTACGGACAGTACACTGAAGCTTTCTTT
>TRBV6-2/TRBV6-3|-|TRBJ2-1|few
CASSYWAPLSVSSWDEQFF
TGTGCCAGCAGTTATTGGGCCCCCTTAAGCGTGTCTTCCTGGGATGAGCAGTTCTTC
>TRBV29-1|-|TRBJ2-5|few
CSVEDQWGTQYF
TGCAGCGTTGAAGATCAGTGGGGGACCCAGTACTTC
>TRBV5-6|-|TRBJ1-1|few
CASSSTGNTEAFF
TGTGCCAGCAGCTCGACGGGGAACACTGAAGCTTTCTTT
>TRBV3-1|-|TRBJ2-3|few
CASSQDGGDTQYF
TGTGCCAGCAGCCAAGATGGGGGAGATACGCAGTATTTT
>TRBV15|-|TRBJ2-3|-
CATSRATDTQYF
TGTGCCACCAGCAGAGCTACAGATACGCAGTATTTT
>TRBV10-1|-|TRBJ1-3|once
CASSLGRGNTIYF
TGCGCCAGCAGTCTGGGGAGGGGAAACACCATATATTTT
>TRBV11-1|-|TRBJ2-3|-
CASSLALDSYTQYF
TGTGCCAGCAGCTTAGCGCTCGACTCCTATACGCAGTATTTT
>TRBV4-1|TRBD1|TRBJ2-7|few
CASSQQVGGSGEQYF
TGCGCCAGCAGCCAACAAGTAGGGGGCTCCGGCGAGCAGTACTTC
>TRBV2|TRBD2|TRBJ2-7|few
CASRREAFSYEQYF
TGTGCCAGCAGGCGGGAGGCTTTCTCCTACGAGCAGTACTTC
>TRBV30|-|TRBJ1-1|few
CAWVKVRGYMNTEAFF
TGTGCCTGGGTCAAAGTCAGGGGTTACATGAACACTGAAGCTTTCTTT
>TRBV11-1|-|TRBJ2-6|few
CASSPPRDSGANVLTF
TGTGCCAGCAGCCCACCCAGGGACTCTGGGGCCAACGTCCTGACTTTC
>TRBV2|-|TRBJ2-1|few
CASSERGSSYNEQFF
TGTGCCAGCAGTGAGCGGGGTAGCTCCTACAATGAGCAGTTCTTC
>TRBV20-1|TRBD1|TRBJ1-5|-
CSAGMGQGSTGAQHF
TGCAGTGCGGGGATGGGACAGGGTAGTACCGGGGCCCAGCATTTT
>TRBV7-3|-|TRBJ2-6|-
CASSLGAGTGANVLTF
TGTGCCAGCAGCTTAGGGGCGGGGACTGGGGCCAACGTCCTGACTTTC
>TRBV7-8|TRBD1|TRBJ2-1|-
CASRYQGAGNEQFF
TGTGCCAGCAGGTATCAGGGGGCTGGGAATGAGCAGTTCTTC
>TRBV2|TRBD1|TRBJ1-6|few
CASTAGGLGSPLHF
TGTGCCAGCACGGCAGGGGGCCTGGGTTCACCCCTCCACTTT
>TRBV14|TRBD1|TRBJ2-2|-
CASSVEGQANTGELFF
TGTGCCAGCAGTGTAGAGGGACAGGCGAACACCGGGGAGCTGTTTTTT
>TRBV5-1|-|TRBJ1-1|-
CASSLVVNTEAFF
TGCGCCAGCAGCTTGGTTGTGAACACTGAAGCTTTCTTT
>TRBV29-1|TRBD2|TRBJ2-7|-
CSVGSLAEISYEQYF
TGCAGCGTTGGATCACTAGCGGAAATTTCCTACGAGCAGTACTTC
>TRBV5-1|-|TRBJ2-7|-
CASSLVGDTDRNSYEQYF
TGCGCCAGCAGCTTGGTTGGGGACACGGACCGAAACTCCTACGAGCAGTACTTC
>TRBV29-1|-|TRBJ2-3|-
CSVEDMARGLDTQYF
TGCAGCGTTGAAGATATGGCAAGGGGCTTGGATACGCAGTATTTT
>TRBV29-1|-|TRBJ2-7|-
CSVLGGLGSYEQYF
TGCAGCGTGCTAGGGGGGTTGGGCTCCTACGAGCAGTACTTC
>TRBV6-1|-|TRBJ1-1|few
CASSREEMNTEAFF
TGTGCCAGCTCGAGGGAAGAGATGAACACTGAAGCTTTCTTT
>TRBV7-7|TRBD1|TRBJ2-1|-
CASSSDRGAHNEQFF
TGTGCCAGCAGCTCAGACAGGGGGGCCCACAATGAGCAGTTCTTC
>TRBV5-6|TRBD1|TRBJ1-2|-
CASSFDRANYGYTF
TGTGCCAGCAGCTTTGACAGGGCTAACTATGGCTACACCTTC
>TRBV5-1|-|TRBJ1-2|-
CASSPGRTFYGYTF
TGCGCCAGCAGCCCGGGACGGACTTTTTATGGCTACACCTTC
>TRBV9|-|TRBJ2-2|-
CASSVGMLGFSGELFF
TGTGCCAGCAGCGTAGGAATGTTGGGTTTTTCGGGGGAGCTGTTTTTT
>TRBV3-1|-|TRBJ2-7|-
CASSPVRGEQYF
TGTGCCAGCAGCCCTGTCCGGGGCGAGCAGTACTTC
>TRBV7-9|TRBD1|TRBJ2-3|-
CASSSGTGVTQYF
TGTGCCAGCAGCTCCGGGACAGGAGTAACGCAGTATTTT
>TRBV7-7|-|TRBJ1-2|-
CASSFPLAGDYGYTF
TGTGCCAGCAGCTTCCCTCTGGCAGGCGACTATGGCTACACCTTC
>TRBV5-1|-|TRBJ2-3|-
CASSLGGSDTQYF
TGCGCCAGCAGCTTGGGGGGTTCAGATACGCAGTATTTT
>TRBV5-1|-|TRBJ2-1|-
CASSLGTQINNEQFF
TGCGCCAGCAGCTTGGGTACCCAGATTAACAATGAGCAGTTCTTC
>TRBV6-1|TRBD1|TRBJ1-1|-
CASSSQGALAGAEAFF
TGTGCCAGCAGCTCACAGGGGGCGCTGGCCGGGGCTGAAGCTTTCTTT
>TRBV5-1|-|TRBJ2-2|-
CASSSLGPSSGELFF
TGCGCCAGCAGCTCCTTGGGGCCTTCGTCCGGGGAGCTGTTTTTT
>TRBV6-1|TRBD1|TRBJ1-2|-
CASRVTGDYGYTF
TGTGCCAGCAGGGTGACAGGGGATTATGGCTACACCTTC
>TRBV10-3|-|TRBJ2-1|-
CAISAVTGSSYNEQFF
TGTGCCATCAGTGCGGTAACGGGTAGCTCCTACAATGAGCAGTTCTTC
>TRBV24-1|TRBD2|TRBJ2-7|-
CATSAPRSGTTNYEQYF
TGTGCCACCAGTGCCCCAAGGTCCGGGACTACCAACTACGAGCAGTACTTC
>TRBV29-1|-|TRBJ1-2|-
CSVEKGVRGYTF
TGCAGCGTTGAAAAAGGGGTGAGGGGCTACACCTTC
>TRBV5-1|TRBD2|TRBJ2-3|-
CASRLGTSGRTDTQYF
TGCGCCAGCAGACTCGGGACTAGCGGGAGGACAGATACGCAGTATTTT
>TRBV20-1|-|TRBJ2-1|-
CSELGKTFNEQFF
TGCAGCGAATTAGGGAAAACCTTCAATGAGCAGTTCTTC
>TRBV13|-|TRBJ2-7|-
CASSRRQAMGGSYEQYF
TGTGCCAGCAGCCGTCGACAGGCCATGGGGGGCTCCTACGAGCAGTACTTC